The 21 T cell receptor beta chains listed next were all sequenced from one sample in a study of T-cell memory formation after mild COVID-19. TCRdb processed the 5' RACE reads anew with MiXCR; each CDR3 protein has one entry. The data contain about 210,000 distinct CDR3 sequences, roughly a tenth of them singletons. The specimen was PBMCs or a T cell subset sorted from them (not recorded which). These receptors were taken from a man aged 18 to 35 who had mild COVID-19 (a few samples of this study predate the infection). Cell type and time point are not known.

This clonotype was detected ten times or more. The chain employs TRBV12-3 or TRBV12-4 and TRBJ2-1; no definite D call. The CDR3 spans 11 residues. V was trimmed by 6 bases and J by 15 bases, leaving 15 bases between them. The CDR3 region has the DNA TGTGCCAGCAGGGACCTGGCTGGGCTGTTCTTC. Translated: CASRDLAGLFF.

Note on this clonotype: One end of the junction varies from germline; a read error may be responsible. This chain links TRBV18 with TRBJ1-1; TRBD1 aligns across 9 bases. The CDR3 covers 14 residues. Germline values: CDR1 KGHSH, CDR2 LQKENI. The CDR3 reads CARSPRQGVAEAFF. The CDR3 DNA reads TGTGCCAGATCACCCCGACAGGGGGTCGCTGAAGCTTTCTTT.

At least ten counts were recorded for this clonotype. The V gene is TRBV7-7, the J gene TRBJ2-1, with a possible D match to TRBD2 (6 bases). The germline V gene encodes CDR1 SSHAT and CDR2 FNYEAQ (reference sequence). The CDR3 is made up of 15 amino acids. V dropped 1 base and J dropped 6 bases, with 13 bases sitting between them. CDR3 coding DNA: TGTGCCAGCAGCTTAGACGGGACTCATCGCAATGAGCAGTTCTTC. Its translation: CASSLDGTHRNEQFF.

This clonotype was found many times. The gene calls are TRBV7-2 and TRBJ2-2; unclear D gene. This CDR3 comprises 15 residues. The germline V gene encodes CDR1 SGHTA and CDR2 FQGNSA. V lost 1 base and J 2 bases, leaving 8 bases between the germline ends. CDR3 loop: CASSLDSVNTGELFF. The CDR3 nucleotides are TGTGCCAGCAGCTTAGACTCTGTAAACACCGGGGAGCTGTTTTTT.

In its sample, this clonotype was seen a few times. The rearrangement joins TRBV28 to TRBJ2-1; 10 nucleotides agree with TRBD1. Trimming removed 3 bases from V and 0 bases from J; junction bases left unmatched: 5. The CDR3 runs 17 residues. CDR1 is MDHEN and CDR2 is SYDVKM in the germline V gene. CDR3 sequence (DNA): TGTGCCAGCAGTTTCCTCCGGGACAGGGGCTCCTACAATGAGCAGTTCTTC. Translation: CASSFLRDRGSYNEQFF.

CDR3 DNA sequence: TGTGCCAGCAGCTTGGGTCAGGGACCCAACTATGGCTACACCTTC. It specifies CASSLGQGPNYGYTF. The chain recombines TRBV7-9 with TRBJ1-2; possibly TRBD1 for D (5 bases). V was cut by 3 bases and J by 2 bases, with 13 bases left in between. CDR1 and CDR2 from the germline V gene are SEHNR and FQNEAQ (reference sequence). CDR3 length: 15 residues.

The J gene is TRBJ1-6, the V gene TRBV20-1, with D uncertain. The CDR3 contains 14 residues. The germline gives CDR1 DFQATT, CDR2 SNEGSKA (reference sequence). V was cut by 5 bases and J by 3 bases, with 11 bases left in between. For the CDR3, the DNA is TGCAGTGCTCATATGGGAGGCTATAATTCACCCCTCCACTTT. Amino acids: CSAHMGGYNSPLHF.

The CDR3 here is CASSSGQGGEQYV. Written as DNA, the CDR3 is TGTGCCAGCAGCTCCGGACAGGGTGGGGAGCAGTACGTC. The V and J genes are TRBV7-8 and TRBJ2-7; 8 bases match TRBD1. Trimming cost V 4 bases and J 7 bases; bases outside gene matches: 6. The CDR3 spans 13 residues. Germline V CDR1 and CDR2: SGHVS, FQNEAQ.

This clonotype was seen more than once but under ten times. The V and J genes are TRBV25-1 and TRBJ2-5; D gene ambiguous. Germline loops: CDR1 MGHDK, CDR2 SYGVNS. The CDR3 length is 15 residues. The V end lost 3 bases, the J end lost 5 bases, and 16 bases lay between the germline ends. The CDR3 loop is CASSDLMGASETQYF. Here the CDR3 DNA reads TGTGCCAGCAGTGACCTGATGGGCGCAAGCGAGACCCAGTACTTC.

J is TRBJ2-1 and V is TRBV7-3, with 9 bases matching TRBD2. Germline V gives CDR1 SGHTA, CDR2 FQGTGA. The CDR3 extends over 12 amino acids. Trimming took 3 bases from V and 13 from J; bases not matched to a gene: 4. The DNA for the CDR3 is TGTGCCAGCAGCTTCCTAGCGGGGATTCAGTTCTTC. Translated: CASSFLAGIQFF.

This clonotype occurred a few times. The chain joins TRBV4-3 to TRBJ1-2; TRBD1 agrees at 7 bases. Trimming at V came to 3 bases and at J to 4 bases, leaving 8 bases not matched to a gene. The CDR3 consists of 15 residues. Germline loops: CDR1 LGHNA, CDR2 YSLEER. The CDR3 spells CASSHAGQISYGYTF. The CDR3 DNA sequence: TGCGCCAGCAGCCACGCGGGACAGATCTCCTATGGCTACACCTTC.

The chain employs TRBV29-1 and TRBJ2-3, with 8 bases matching TRBD2. This CDR3 spans 15 amino acids. Germline CDR1 reads SQVTM; CDR2 reads ANQGSEA. V shed 2 bases and J 6 bases; nucleotides not matched to a gene: 10. The DNA for the CDR3 is TGCAGCGTTGAAAGGGCCGGGGGGGCATCTGATACGCAGTATTTT. Residues: CSVERAGGASDTQYF.

Ten or more counts support this clonotype. The chain joins TRBV12-3 or TRBV12-4 to TRBJ1-3, with a weak D call TRBD1 (6 bases). The CDR3 sequence is 15 residues long. The germline V and J ends were trimmed by 1 base and 4 bases, with 11 bases remaining between them. The CDR3 loop reads CASSLERGPGNTIYF. The CDR3 DNA reads TGTGCCAGCAGTTTAGAGCGGGGGCCGGGAAACACCATATATTTT.

On this clonotype: Just one base apart from a much larger clone, this may be a read error. This chain connects TRBV10-1 to TRBJ2-6; no reliable D call. The V end lost 2 bases, the J end lost 2 bases, and 4 bases lay between the germline ends. The CDR3 is 14 amino acids. CDR1 WNHNN and CDR2 SYGVQD come from the germline V gene (reference sequence). The DNA for the CDR3 is TGCGCCAGCAGTGAGGGCACTGGGGCCAACGTCCTGACTTTC. It specifies CASSEGTGANVLTF.

There are a few counts of this clonotype. This chain uses TRBV20-1 with TRBJ2-3; no clear D. The V gene's germline CDR1 is DFQATT and CDR2 SNEGSKA (reference sequence). The length of the CDR3 is 12 residues. V shed 1 base and J shed 7 bases, with 9 bases lying between them. For the CDR3, the DNA is TGCAGTGCTAGAGCCCCGATATATACGCAGTATTTT. This translates into CSARAPIYTQYF.

This clonotype was observed many times. The chain has TRBV20-1 and TRBJ2-1, with 7 bases lining up with TRBD2. CDR1 and CDR2 from the germline V gene are DFQATT and SNEGSKA (reference sequence). With V trimmed by 5 bases and J by 6 bases, 10 bases remained unmatched. The CDR3 runs 14 residues. CDR3 bases: TGCAGTGCTTATGATCCGGGGAGGGGCAATGAGCAGTTCTTC. Translation gives CSAYDPGRGNEQFF.

This clonotype was seen repeatedly, ten times or more. The chain employs TRBV29-1 and TRBJ1-2; 9 bases agree with TRBD1. The CDR3 is made up of 10 amino acids. Germline trimming cut 7 bases from V and 14 bases from J; bases unmatched to any gene: 8. Germline V lookup: CDR1 SQVTM, CDR2 ANQGSEA. Here the CDR3 reads CSGRDRGWTF. The CDR3 DNA reads TGCAGCGGGCGCGACAGGGGGTGGACCTTC.

V is TRBV18 and J is TRBJ2-1; 8 bases align to TRBD1. V dropped 6 bases and J dropped 7; count of bases not matched to a gene: 8. The CDR3 is made up of 14 amino acids. From germline, CDR1 is KGHSH and CDR2 LQKENI. Here the CDR3 reads CASSAQGAANEQFF. CDR3 nucleotide sequence: TGTGCCAGCTCCGCCCAGGGGGCGGCGAATGAGCAGTTCTTC.

This clonotype was observed a handful of times. The chain carries TRBV5-1 and TRBJ1-1; D is possibly TRBD1 (5 bases). Trimming stripped 1 base from V and 2 bases from J, with 12 bases between. The CDR3 totals 15 residues. Germline V gene data show CDR1 as SGHRS and CDR2 as YFSETQ. The CDR3 region has the DNA TGCGCCAGCAGCTTGTCTTTTACAGGTAACACTGAAGCTTTCTTT. As protein: CASSLSFTGNTEAFF.

The CDR3 sequence: CASTLGGSGNTGELFF. Written as DNA, the CDR3 is TGTGCCAGCACCCTGGGCGGATCCGGGAACACCGGGGAGCTGTTTTTT. The gene calls are TRBV12-3 or TRBV12-4 and TRBJ2-2; D ambiguous. The CDR3 has 16 amino acids. The germline V and J ends were trimmed by 7 bases and 1 base, with 16 bases remaining between them.

This CDR3 reads CASSASGGAVTQYF. As DNA, the CDR3 is TGTGCCAGCAGCGCTAGCGGGGGGGCGGTTACGCAGTATTTT. The V and J genes are TRBV9 and TRBJ2-3; 12 bases agree with TRBD2. Germline loops: CDR1 SGDLS, CDR2 YYNGEE. This CDR3 is built from 14 residues. With V trimmed by 3 bases and J by 8 bases, 4 bases remained unmatched.